This T cell receptor beta chain was captured in a study of blood T cells in healthy people across ages. The germline V and J ends were trimmed by 6 bases and 0 bases, with 6 bases remaining between them. CDR1 and CDR2 from the germline V gene are SQVTM and ANQGSEA. CDR3 length: 13 amino acids. With a J-beta primer mix and a sample-barcoded 5' primer, a second PCR ran about 7 to 12 cycles. Via MiXCR, TCRdb re-called the 5' RACE reads, giving one row per CDR3 protein. Found here are under 700,000 distinct CDR3 sequences, nearly 25% of them singletons; the top ten hold less than 9%. This clonotype was seen at least ten times. The sample was also reused in another study, on T cells of mothers and their children. That study reports: When mothers and children were related, their normalized repertoire overlap, which was always slightly higher, did not differ significantly from that of unrelated pairs.

The material sequenced was blood. The source is a boy between 10 and 17 years old in good health. The chain employs TRBV29-1 and TRBJ2-6; D gene unclear. The CDR3: CSVTFSGANVLTF. As DNA, the CDR3 is TGCAGCGTCACCTTCTCTGGGGCCAACGTCCTGACTTTC.